This T cell receptor (beta chain) was profiled in a study of shared clonotypes between healthy human individuals. The overall study: Per-donor plates numbered three CD4 naive, three CD4 memory, two CD8 naive and one CD8 memory. Study-wide points: A handful of donors had 5% to 6.5% of their naive CD4 clonotypes in common.

V gave up 6 bases and J gave up 4 bases, with 9 bases separating them. This CDR3 has 12 residues. Germline V lookup: CDR1 MDHEN, CDR2 SYDVKM. Donors were healthy HIV-negative adults without recent acute infections or vaccinations. Worth noting for this clone: Its antigen is unknown.

Per the authors' pipeline: Junction-only sequences without quality scores were provided by ImmunoSEQ, so filtering was different. Only in-frame clones appear in the TCRdb table, and some are missing; sequencing was by immunoSEQ multiplex PCR. Clone size and V and J calls were adopted from that table, with D and trimming inferred from the DNA. This sample yields some 500,000 clones, of which roughly 95% are seen a single time; nearly 0.065% belongs to the top ten. The chain is built from TRBV28 and TRBJ2-5; D remains ambiguous. The receptor was isolated from a woman under 40 in good health. The sample comprised naive CD4+ T cells sorted from blood. Subset in this sample: CD45RA+ positively selected. CDR3 residues: CASSLEGETQYF. CDR3 DNA: TGTGCCAGCAGCCTTGAAGGAGAGACCCAGTACTTC.